This T cell receptor beta chain stems from a study of blood T cells in healthy people across ages. A second PCR, run for roughly 7 to 11 cycles, used a sample-barcoded 5' primer plus a J-beta primer mix. MiXCR, run by TCRdb on the 5' RACE reads, gives a single entry per CDR3 protein. This sample carries just under 900,000 distinct CDR3 sequences, more than 25% of them seen once, and the ten largest clones take roughly 17%. Donor samples were obtained from healthy Caucasian individuals from Russia, aged about 6 to 95. Around 10 milliliters of peripheral blood were drawn from each donor. The amount of total RNA extracted per sample was at least 5.5 micrograms. CDR1 is MNHNY, CDR2 SVGAGI, per germline (reference sequence). The V gene lost 6 bases and the J gene lost 5 bases, with 13 bases spanning the gap. The CDR3 has 13 residues.

V gene TRBV6-6 combines with J gene TRBJ2-5, with D hard to call. This TCR was sampled from a woman older than 75 in good health. Sequenced input: blood. The CDR3 DNA reads as TGTGCCAGCAGCTTTACCCGGCGGGAGACCCAGTACTTC. Translating gives CASSFTRRETQYF.